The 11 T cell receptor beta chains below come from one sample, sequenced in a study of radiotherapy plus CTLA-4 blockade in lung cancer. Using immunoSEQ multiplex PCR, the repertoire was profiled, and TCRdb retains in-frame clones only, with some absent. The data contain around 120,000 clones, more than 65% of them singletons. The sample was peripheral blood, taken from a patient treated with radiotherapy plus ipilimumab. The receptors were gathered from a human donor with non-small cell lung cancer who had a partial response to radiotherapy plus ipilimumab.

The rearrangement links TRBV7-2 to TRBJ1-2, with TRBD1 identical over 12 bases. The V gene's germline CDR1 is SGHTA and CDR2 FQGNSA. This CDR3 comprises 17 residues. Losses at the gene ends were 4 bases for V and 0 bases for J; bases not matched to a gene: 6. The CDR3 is CASSWGTGGLSNYGYTF. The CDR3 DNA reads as TGTGCCAGCAGCTGGGGGACAGGGGGCTTGTCTAACTATGGCTACACCTTC.

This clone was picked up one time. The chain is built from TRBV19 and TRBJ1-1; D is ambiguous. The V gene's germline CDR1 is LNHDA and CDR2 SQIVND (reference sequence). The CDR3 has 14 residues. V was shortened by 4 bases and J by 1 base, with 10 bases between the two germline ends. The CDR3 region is CASSRAKPNTEAFF. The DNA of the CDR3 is TGTGCCAGTAGTAGGGCGAAGCCGAACACTGAAGCTTTCTTT.

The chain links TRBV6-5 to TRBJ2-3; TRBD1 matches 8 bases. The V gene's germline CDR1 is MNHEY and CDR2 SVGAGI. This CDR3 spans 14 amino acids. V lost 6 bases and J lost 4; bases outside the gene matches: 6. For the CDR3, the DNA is TGTGCCAGCAGGACAGGGGTCAGAGCAGATACGCAGTATTTT. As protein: CASRTGVRADTQYF.

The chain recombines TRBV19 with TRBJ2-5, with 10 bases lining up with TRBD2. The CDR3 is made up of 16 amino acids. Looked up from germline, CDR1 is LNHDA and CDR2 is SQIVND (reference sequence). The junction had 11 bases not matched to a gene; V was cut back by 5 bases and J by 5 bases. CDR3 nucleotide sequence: TGTGCCAGTAGTTCTAGCGGGAGTCAATCTGTGGAGACCCAGTACTTC. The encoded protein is CASSSSGSQSVETQYF.

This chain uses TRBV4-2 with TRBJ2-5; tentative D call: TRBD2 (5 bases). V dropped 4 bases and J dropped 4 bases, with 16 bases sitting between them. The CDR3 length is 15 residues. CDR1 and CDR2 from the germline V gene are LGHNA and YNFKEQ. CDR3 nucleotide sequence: TGTGCCAGCAGCCCGAGGGCTTTCAACTCAGAGACCCAGTACTTC. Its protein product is CASSPRAFNSETQYF.

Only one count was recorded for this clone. CDR3 sequence reads: CASSLGTGKGDTEAFF. The CDR3 DNA reads TGTGCCAGCAGCTTAGGCACAGGGAAAGGGGACACTGAAGCTTTCTTT. The chain links TRBV7-9 to TRBJ1-1; D is perhaps TRBD1 (6 bases). V lost 1 base to trimming and J lost 3 bases, with 15 bases between them. The CDR3 contains 16 residues. Looked up from germline, CDR1 is SEHNR and CDR2 is FQNEAQ (reference sequence).

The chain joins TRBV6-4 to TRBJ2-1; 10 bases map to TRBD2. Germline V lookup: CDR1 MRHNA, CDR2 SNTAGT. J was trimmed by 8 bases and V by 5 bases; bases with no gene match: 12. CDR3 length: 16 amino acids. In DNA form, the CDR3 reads TGTGCCAGCAGTCCGACTCTCCTAGCGGGAGTAGATGAGCAGTTCTTC. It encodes CASSPTLLAGVDEQFF.

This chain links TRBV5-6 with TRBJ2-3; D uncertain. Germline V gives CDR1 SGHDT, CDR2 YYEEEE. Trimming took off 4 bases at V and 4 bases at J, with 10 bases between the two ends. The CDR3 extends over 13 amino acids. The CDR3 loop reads CASSRPEADTQYF. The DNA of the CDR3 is TGTGCCAGCAGCCGCCCTGAGGCAGATACGCAGTATTTT.

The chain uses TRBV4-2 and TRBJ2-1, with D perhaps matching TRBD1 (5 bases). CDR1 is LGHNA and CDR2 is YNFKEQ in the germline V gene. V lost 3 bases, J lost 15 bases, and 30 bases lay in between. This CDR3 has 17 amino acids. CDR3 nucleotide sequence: TGTGCCAGCAGCCAGGGAACTGTGAGGAGTTCGTATAATGACAGGTTCTTC. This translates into CASSQGTVRSSYNDRFF.

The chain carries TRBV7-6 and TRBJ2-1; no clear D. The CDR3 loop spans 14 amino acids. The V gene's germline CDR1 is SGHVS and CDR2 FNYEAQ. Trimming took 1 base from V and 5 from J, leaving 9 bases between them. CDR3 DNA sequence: TGTGCCAGCAGCTTAGAAGCGTGGGACAATGAGCAGTTCTTC. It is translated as CASSLEAWDNEQFF.

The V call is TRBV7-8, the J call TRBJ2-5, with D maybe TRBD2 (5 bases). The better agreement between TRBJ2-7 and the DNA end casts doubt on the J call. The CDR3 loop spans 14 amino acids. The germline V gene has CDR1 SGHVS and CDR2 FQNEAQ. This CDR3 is CASSLMDSAYEQYF. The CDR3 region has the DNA TGTGCCAGCAGCTTAATGGACTCAGCCTACGAGCAGTACTTC.